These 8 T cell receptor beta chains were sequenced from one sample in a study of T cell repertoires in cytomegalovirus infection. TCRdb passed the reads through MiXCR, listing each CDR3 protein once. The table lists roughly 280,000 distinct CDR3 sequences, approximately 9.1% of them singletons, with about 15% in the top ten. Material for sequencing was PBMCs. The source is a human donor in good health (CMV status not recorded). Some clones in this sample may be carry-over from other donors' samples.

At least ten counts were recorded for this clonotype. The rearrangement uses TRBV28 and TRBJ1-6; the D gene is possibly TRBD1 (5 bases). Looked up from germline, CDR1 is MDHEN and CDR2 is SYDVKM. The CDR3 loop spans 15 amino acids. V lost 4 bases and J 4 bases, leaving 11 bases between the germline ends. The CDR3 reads CASSWAGMYNSPLHF. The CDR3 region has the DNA TGTGCCAGCAGTTGGGCAGGGATGTATAATTCACCCCTCCACTTT.

CDR3 sequence: CASSRRQDRSGYGYTF. CDR3 coding DNA: TGTGCCAGCAGCCGACGGCAGGACAGGTCGGGGTATGGCTACACCTTC. The rearrangement uses TRBV6-1 and TRBJ1-2, with TRBD1 matching 7 bases. Germline loops: CDR1 MNHNS, CDR2 SASEGT. The CDR3 covers 16 residues. The J segment lost 5 bases and the V segment lost 6 bases, leaving 15 bases of the junction unmatched.

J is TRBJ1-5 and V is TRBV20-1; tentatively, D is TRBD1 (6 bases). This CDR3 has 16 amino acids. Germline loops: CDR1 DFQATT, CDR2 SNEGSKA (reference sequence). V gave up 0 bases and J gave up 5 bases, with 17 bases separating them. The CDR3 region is CSARDATKQGYQPQHF. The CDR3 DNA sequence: TGCAGTGCTAGAGATGCCACCAAACAGGGCTATCAGCCCCAGCATTTT.

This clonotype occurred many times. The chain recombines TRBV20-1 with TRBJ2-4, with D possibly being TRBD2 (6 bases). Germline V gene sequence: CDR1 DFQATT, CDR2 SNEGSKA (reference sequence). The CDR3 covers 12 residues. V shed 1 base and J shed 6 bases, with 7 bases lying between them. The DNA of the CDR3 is TGCAGTGCTAGAGTCGGGGGAAACATTCAGTACTTC. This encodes CSARVGGNIQYF.

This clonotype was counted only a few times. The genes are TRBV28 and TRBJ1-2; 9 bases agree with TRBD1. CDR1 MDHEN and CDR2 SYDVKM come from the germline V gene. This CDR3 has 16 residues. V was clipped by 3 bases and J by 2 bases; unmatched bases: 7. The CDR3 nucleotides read TGTGCCAGCAGTTTCCTTCGTGGGACAGGGAACTATGGCTACACCTTC. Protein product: CASSFLRGTGNYGYTF.

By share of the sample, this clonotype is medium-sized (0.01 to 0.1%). The CDR3 DNA is TGTGCCAGCAGCACCGTCGTCAGGTCGAACACTGAAGCTTTCTTT. Translating gives CASSTVVRSNTEAFF. J is TRBJ1-1 and V is TRBV7-2; D remains ambiguous. The germline V gene encodes CDR1 SGHTA and CDR2 FQGNSA. The CDR3 length is 15 residues. V lost 5 bases and J 1 base, leaving 14 bases between the germline ends.

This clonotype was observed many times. The CDR3 coding sequence is TGTGCCAGCAGTTTTGGAGGCTATGGCTACACCTTC. Protein sequence: CASSFGGYGYTF. The chain has TRBV7-2 and TRBJ1-2; D remains ambiguous. The CDR3 runs 12 residues. From germline, CDR1 is SGHTA and CDR2 FQGNSA. The V and J ends lost 6 bases and 4 bases respectively, with 9 bases between them.

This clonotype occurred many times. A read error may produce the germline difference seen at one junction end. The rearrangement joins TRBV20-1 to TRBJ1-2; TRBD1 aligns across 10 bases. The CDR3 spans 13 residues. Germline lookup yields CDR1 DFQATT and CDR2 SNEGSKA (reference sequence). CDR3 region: CSARTKPGQGKVF. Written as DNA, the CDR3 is TGCAGTGCTAGAACGAAACCGGGACAGGGGAAAGTCTTC.